The source of this T cell receptor beta chain is a study of shared clonotypes between healthy human individuals. In the case of this clone: As yet, its antigen is unknown.

Nashville, Tennessee was home to all donors, each a Caucasian adult. The split of CD4+ cells yielded CD45RA+ naive and CD45RA-negative memory subsets. This CDR3 is 15 amino acids long. Germline loops: CDR1 SGHTA, CDR2 FQGNSA. Trimming cost V 2 bases and J 5 bases, with 15 bases left between them. General study results and limits: Researchers found naive subsets generally carried larger estimated richness than memory subsets.

Authors' methods: Filtering of immunoSEQ junctional sequences could not match full-length read filtering. TCRdb's copy holds only in-frame clones and misses some; the assay was immunoSEQ multiplex PCR. V and J calls and clone size come straight from that table; D and trimming were deduced from the DNA. The data contain some 2.1 million clones, approximately 95% of them seen just once; the ten biggest clones take up roughly 0.13%. The source material was naive CD4+ T cells sorted from blood. Subset noted: CD45RA+ positively selected. V is TRBV7-2 and J is TRBJ2-5; D is undetermined. This clonotype was obtained from a man younger than 35 in good health. CDR3 DNA: TGTGCCAGCAGCTTATCTATTGGAGAACGGGAGACCCAGTACTTC. This gives the protein CASSLSIGERETQYF.